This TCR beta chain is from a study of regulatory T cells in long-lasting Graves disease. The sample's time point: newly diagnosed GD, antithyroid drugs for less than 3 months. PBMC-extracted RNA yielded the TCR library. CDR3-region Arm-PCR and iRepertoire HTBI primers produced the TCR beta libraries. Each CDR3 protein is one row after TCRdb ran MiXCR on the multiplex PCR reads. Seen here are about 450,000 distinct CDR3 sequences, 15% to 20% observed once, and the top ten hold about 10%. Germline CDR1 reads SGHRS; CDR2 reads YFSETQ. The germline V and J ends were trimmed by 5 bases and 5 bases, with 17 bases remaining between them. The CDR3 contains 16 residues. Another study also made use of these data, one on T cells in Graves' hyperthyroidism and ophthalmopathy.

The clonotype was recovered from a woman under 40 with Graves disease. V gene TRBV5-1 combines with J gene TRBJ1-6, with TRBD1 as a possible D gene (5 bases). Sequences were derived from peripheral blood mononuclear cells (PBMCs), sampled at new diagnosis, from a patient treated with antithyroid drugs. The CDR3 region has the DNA TGCGCCAGCAGGGTGTGGGGCCGTGGGGATAATTCACCCCTCCACTTT. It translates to CASRVWGRGDNSPLHF.